This entry concerns a single T cell receptor beta chain. This receptor's antigen is unknown. Base qualities are not at hand, and no much larger clone is one base apart. The sample belongs to a study of regulatory and conventional T cells in RAG deficiency listed by TCRdb under 2017. A note on the overall study: The study used high-throughput TCR beta sequencing to compare repertoire diversity and composition of Treg, conventional CD4+ and CD8+ T cells between RAG-deficient patients and healthy controls.

Conventional CD4+ T cells were purified from blood as CD25-low CD127-high cells before genomic DNA extraction. For repertoire analyses, the comparison group consisted of roughly eight healthy control donors. Library preparation used the immunoSEQ multiplex PCR assay. Rearranged TCR beta chain products were amplified from genomic DNA of sorted T-cell subsets and sequenced. The authors' analysis ran thus. Shannon entropy and Simpson indices were used to measure how diverse the repertoire of productive TCR beta rearrangements was. Clonal expansion was assessed using the summed frequency of the 100 most abundant productive TCR beta clonotypes among total reads. The TRB repertoires were scored with a self-reactivity index that is based on amino acid usage at CDR3beta positions 6 and 7. Two-way ANOVA was used for repertoire analyses, while Student t or Mann-Whitney tests were used for flow cytometric analyses. The table was pulled from immuneACCESS by TCRdb, which kept in-frame rearrangements only. Such tables lose some clones; where checked, under half of the loss comes from unresolved V genes, and the rest has no known cause. The V and J calls and the clone size are those of that table, but D and trimming were determined from the DNA. This sample gives 13,000 or so clones in total; roughly 93% of them show up just once. The top ten clones comprise 1.1% of the sample.

Broad study findings and their caveats: For some subjects, some T-cell subset analyses were not performed. Compared with control T-cell subpopulations, the RAG-deficient patients had markedly lower Shannon entropy and higher Simpson indices. The CD25-high CD127-low cells sorted from Omenn syndrome patients may be peripherally activated cells rather than true Treg cells. Shorter CDR3 lengths were found in all patient T-cell subsets, and >75% Treg-Tconv repertoire overlap at nucleotide and amino acid level was observed in Omenn syndrome patients. Compared with controls, Omenn syndrome and CID/AS patients had approximately 92-fold fewer unique TCR beta sequences in Treg cells, but only about 9.8-fold fewer in the other subsets.

The CDR3 sequence holds 16 residues, the cysteine and phenylalanine included. Only the CDR3 part of the read is kept: 48 bases, read in frame from the first base. The junction shows trimming of 0 bases on V and 2 bases on J, plus 12 bases between the germline ends. Per the germline V gene, SGDLS is the CDR1 and YYNGEE is the CDR2. This same sample was also taken into another study, of regulatory T cells. Looking at the second paper: The multiplex PCR relied on 52 forward TRBV primers and 13 reverse TRBJ primers, and amplification bias was corrected through assay-based and computational methods. Repertoires from patients had restricted unique TRB V-J pairs and skewed V and J gene usage, with the strongest effect in regulatory T cells. Between CD3G-deficient patients and healthy controls, the study compared T-cell receptor beta repertoires in sorted regulatory T cells, conventional CD4+ T cells and CD8+ T cells. Peripheral blood mononuclear cells were isolated by Ficoll density separation. Within the immunoSEQ assay, multiplex PCR amplified rearranged TRB loci from genomic DNA. Sequencing of the TRB amplicons was done on an Illumina HiSeq platform. Custom algorithms error-filtered the raw sequences and aligned the raw sequences to reference gene sequences, after which the immunoSEQ online tools were used for analysis. Frequencies of productive and nonproductive TRB rearrangements were assessed among unique sequences as well as among total sequences. For group comparisons, t tests, Mann-Whitney tests or two-way ANOVA were performed in Prism software.

The sequence links TRBV9 to TRBJ2-1; the D call is possibly TRBD1 or TRBD2, each sharing 6 bases. The source material was CD4+ effector T cells sorted from blood. The clonotype comes from a human donor in good health. The CDR3 amino acid sequence is: CASSVGAGQTYNEQFF. In nucleotide form, the sequence is TGTGCCAGCAGCGTAGGTGCGGGACAAACCTACAATGAGCAGTTCTTC.